The rows below give T cell receptor beta chains drawn from one sample of a study of blood T cell repertoires in COVID-19. TCRdb keeps only in-frame clones here, not all; method: immunoSEQ multiplex PCR. The table shows 380,000 or so clones, with 80% to 90% occurring only once. Sequenced: peripheral blood. These receptors were obtained from a man aged 40-49 years with acute or convalescent COVID-19. Each CDR3 is given with its conserved first and last residue. D genes are given only for firm matches. The size field is filled for only some rows; it gives once, few, many or a size class.

d_call j_call v_call clone_size cdr3_aa cdr3_nt
- TRBJ2-1 TRBV28 - CASNKQGISYNEQFF TGTGCCAGCAATAAACAGGGTATCTCCTACAATGAGCAGTTCTTC
- TRBJ1-6 TRBV30 - CAWSQGSSYNSPLHF TGTGCCTGGAGTCAAGGGAGCTCCTATAATTCACCCCTCCACTTT
TRBD2 TRBJ2-7 TRBV12-3/TRBV12-4 - CASRGLASEQYF TGTGCCAGCAGAGGACTAGCGTCCGAGCAGTACTTC
TRBD1 TRBJ1-1 TRBV14 - CASSKDRWRTEAFF TGTGCCAGCAGCAAGGACAGGTGGAGAACTGAAGCTTTCTTT
- TRBJ1-1 TRBV28 - CASSLWQVNTEAFF TGTGCCAGCAGTTTATGGCAGGTAAACACTGAAGCTTTCTTT
TRBD2 TRBJ2-3 TRBV30 - CAWSLASGHDTQYF TGTGCCTGGAGTCTAGCTAGCGGACATGATACGCAGTATTTT
- TRBJ2-7 TRBV27 - CASSLSFTSYEQYF TGTGCCAGCAGTTTATCTTTCACTTCCTACGAGCAGTACTTC
- TRBJ1-3 TRBV29-1 - CSVSDSISGNTIYF TGCAGCGTCAGCGACAGTATCTCTGGAAACACCATATATTTT
- TRBJ1-5 TRBV6-5 - CASSYSGQTSNQPQHF TGTGCCAGCAGTTACTCAGGACAGACTAGCAATCAGCCCCAGCATTTT
TRBD1 TRBJ1-2 TRBV18 once CASSPFVWDRRTNYGYTF TGTGCCAGCTCACCGTTCGTTTGGGACAGGAGAACTAACTATGGCTACACCTTC
TRBD1 TRBJ2-7 TRBV6-2/TRBV6-3 - CASSYRTTGLAYEQYF TGTGCCAGCAGTTACCGGACGACAGGGCTGGCCTACGAGCAGTACTTC
TRBD2 TRBJ2-2 TRBV9 - CASSARTSGSPNSGELFF TGTGCCAGCAGCGCAAGGACTAGCGGGAGTCCAAACTCCGGGGAGCTGTTTTTT
TRBD2 TRBJ2-2 TRBV7-8 - CASSLSRESGELFF TGTGCCAGCAGCTTGTCGCGGGAGTCCGGGGAGCTGTTTTTT
- TRBJ2-7 TRBV7-4 - CASSRHRGLRSYEQYF TGTGCCAGCAGCCGACACCGGGGACTCCGCTCCTACGAGCAGTACTTC
TRBD1 TRBJ2-7 TRBV2 - CASRSGPGQGSHEQYF TGTGCCAGCAGGTCGGGGCCGGGACAGGGTTCCCACGAGCAGTACTTC
TRBD1 TRBJ1-4 TRBV5-1 - CASSRDSNEKLFF TGCGCCAGCAGCCGGGACAGTAATGAAAAACTGTTTTTT
TRBD2 TRBJ2-1 TRBV28 - CASSLNSGSTYNEQFF TGTGCCAGCAGTTTGAATAGCGGGTCTACCTACAATGAGCAGTTCTTC
- TRBJ2-3 TRBV11-1 - CASSIPEAPAQYF TGTGCCAGCAGCATACCGGAGGCACCAGCGCAGTATTTT
- TRBJ1-1 TRBV6-5 once CASSPRVRLHTEAFF TGTGCCAGCAGTCCACGGGTCCGTTTACACACTGAAGCTTTCTTT
- TRBJ1-1 TRBV12-3/TRBV12-4 once CADRENTEAFF TGTGCTGATCGGGAGAACACTGAAGCTTTCTTT
- TRBJ2-1 TRBV19 - CASSITSGLHNEQFF TGTGCCAGTAGTATAACGAGCGGGCTACACAATGAGCAGTTCTTC
- TRBJ1-3 TRBV15 - CATSRDRGGASGNTIYF TGTGCCACCAGCAGAGATCGGGGGGGCGCGTCTGGAAACACCATATATTTT
TRBD1 TRBJ2-6 TRBV11-2 - CASSLYPGQAFSGANVLTF TGTGCCAGCAGCTTATACCCCGGACAGGCCTTCTCTGGGGCCAACGTCCTGACTTTC
TRBD1 TRBJ2-1 TRBV18 - CASSLLNQGTGGYNEQFF TGTGCCAGCTCACTACTTAACCAAGGGACAGGGGGCTACAATGAGCAGTTCTTC
- TRBJ1-2 TRBV6-2/TRBV6-3 - CASSYGKRRRDGYTF TGTGCCAGCAGTTACGGAAAACGGAGGAGGGATGGCTACACCTTC
- TRBJ2-2 TRBV19 - CASSMIQESGELFF TGTGCCAGTAGTATGATACAGGAATCCGGGGAGCTGTTTTTT
- TRBJ2-5 TRBV6-6 - CASSNTPGEETQYF TGTGCCAGCAGTAACACACCCGGGGAAGAGACCCAGTACTTC
- TRBJ1-1 TRBV9 few CASSFGPGNTEAFF TGTGCCAGCAGCTTTGGTCCGGGGAACACTGAAGCTTTCTTT
- TRBJ1-5 TRBV2 - CASRADSANNQPQHF TGTGCCAGCAGGGCGGACAGTGCCAACAATCAGCCCCAGCATTTT
TRBD1 TRBJ1-5 TRBV4-1 - CASSPGQGVSNSNQPQHF TGCGCCAGCAGCCCGGGACAGGGGGTAAGCAATAGCAATCAGCCCCAGCATTTT
- TRBJ2-7 TRBV6-5 - CASSYSTGRGNEQYF TGTGCCAGCAGTTACTCAACAGGCCGGGGGAACGAGCAGTACTTC
TRBD1 TRBJ2-1 TRBV9 - CASSASGTGYNEQFF TGTGCCAGCAGCGCCTCCGGGACAGGATACAATGAGCAGTTCTTC
- TRBJ1-5 TRBV6-4 - CASKLKGGKDRVSQPQHF TGTGCCAGCAAGCTGAAGGGAGGAAAAGACCGGGTTAGTCAGCCCCAGCATTTT
TRBD2 TRBJ2-2 TRBV10-3 few CAISESGPGLAAGELFF TGTGCCATCAGTGAGTCGGGGCCGGGACTAGCTGCCGGGGAGCTGTTTTTT
- TRBJ1-2 TRBV19 - CASSYGRSYGYTF TGTGCCAGTAGTTATGGGCGAAGCTATGGCTACACCTTC
TRBD2 TRBJ2-5 TRBV13 - CASSFSSSGGQTQYF TGTGCCAGCAGCTTTAGCTCCAGCGGGGGACAGACCCAGTACTTC
- TRBJ2-7 TRBV6-1 - CASSEDWRYEQYF TGTGCCAGCAGTGAAGATTGGAGGTACGAGCAGTACTTC
TRBD2 TRBJ2-7 TRBV5-4 - CASSSLRAGGPVEQYF TGTGCCAGCAGCTCACTCCGGGCGGGGGGGCCGGTCGAGCAGTACTTC
TRBD1 TRBJ2-1 TRBV7-2 once CASSVTGTGIDNEQFF TGTGCCAGCAGCGTAACCGGGACAGGGATAGACAATGAGCAGTTCTTC
- TRBJ1-5 TRBV4-3 - CASSQYRGLGPQHF TGCGCCAGCAGCCAGTATAGGGGCCTCGGGCCCCAGCATTTT
TRBD2 TRBJ2-1 TRBV2 - CASSESPLAGVRNEQFF TGTGCCAGCAGTGAATCCCCCCTAGCGGGAGTCCGCAATGAGCAGTTCTTC
TRBD1 TRBJ2-2 TRBV5-1 few CASSLALTGTGELFF TGCGCCAGCAGCTTGGCCCTGACAGGGACCGGGGAGCTGTTTTTT
TRBD1 TRBJ1-5 TRBV5-1 - CASSLGGGAGNQPQHF TGCGCCAGCAGCTTGGGAGGGGGCGCCGGCAATCAGCCCCAGCATTTT
- TRBJ1-2 TRBV5-5 - CASSLVSAGREDGYTF TGTGCCAGCAGCTTGGTTTCGGCAGGGAGGGAGGATGGCTACACCTTC
- TRBJ2-2 TRBV3-1/TRBV3-2 - CASSQLGGVTGELFF TGTGCCAGCAGCCAATTAGGAGGTGTCACCGGGGAGCTGTTTTTT
- TRBJ1-2 TRBV6-5 few CASSTGTDDGYTF TGTGCCAGCAGTACAGGGACGGACGATGGCTACACCTTC
- TRBJ1-3 TRBV28 - CASSPPGGGNTIYF TGTGCCAGCAGTCCCCCGGGGGGGGGAAACACCATATATTTT
- TRBJ1-1 TRBV2 - CAITESEAFF TGTGCCATTACCGAGAGTGAAGCTTTCTTT
TRBD1 TRBJ1-2 TRBV10-3 few CAISGQGVNYGYTF TGTGCCATCAGTGGCCAGGGGGTTAACTATGGCTACACCTTC
- TRBJ2-1 TRBV27 - CASSSLLQGLGWGYNEQFF TGTGCCAGCAGTTCCCTTCTCCAGGGGCTAGGTTGGGGCTACAATGAGCAGTTCTTC
- TRBJ1-4 TRBV30 - CAWSGAEAPTNEKLFF TGTGCCTGGAGTGGAGCAGAGGCCCCAACTAATGAAAAACTGTTTTTT
TRBD2 TRBJ2-1 TRBV6-5 - CASRVAGASGEQFF TGTGCCAGCAGAGTAGCGGGAGCGTCGGGTGAGCAGTTCTTC
TRBD1 TRBJ2-1 TRBV7-3 - CASSLGTGQGRYNEQFF TGTGCCAGCAGCTTAGGTACCGGACAGGGTCGCTACAATGAGCAGTTCTTC
- TRBJ1-5 TRBV28 - CASSFFSRRNQPQHF TGTGCCAGCAGTTTTTTCTCCCGGAGGAATCAGCCCCAGCATTTT
- TRBJ2-1 TRBV3-1/TRBV3-2 - CASSQDLTRGGGFF TGTGCCAGCAGCCAAGATCTGACGCGGGGAGGGGGGTTCTTC
TRBD2 TRBJ2-1 TRBV19 - CASSTELAGMTYNEQFF TGTGCCAGTAGTACAGAACTAGCGGGGATGACCTACAATGAGCAGTTCTTC